This T cell receptor (beta chain) was captured in a study of blood T cell repertoires in COVID-19. Enrollees, about 18 to 89 years old, lived in some 24 US areas. Cohort allocation depended upon clinical history that participants reported. The germline V gene encodes CDR1 SGHTA and CDR2 FQGTGA. The CDR3 has 13 amino acids. The V gene lost 5 bases and the J gene lost 10 bases, with 15 bases spanning the gap. Profiling relied on immunoSEQ multiplex PCR, and the TCRdb table lists in-frame clones only, not all of them. The data hold a few hundred thousand clones, with approximately 85% observed a single time.

Sample: PBMCs or T cells enriched from blood (not recorded which). The chain has TRBV7-3 and TRBJ2-1; D is undetermined. The TCR comes from a woman aged 45-59 years who had recovered from COVID-19. The CDR3 DNA follows: TGTGCCAGCAGCCCCGCCGAGCGAAGGGAGCAGTTCTTC. As protein: CASSPAERREQFF.